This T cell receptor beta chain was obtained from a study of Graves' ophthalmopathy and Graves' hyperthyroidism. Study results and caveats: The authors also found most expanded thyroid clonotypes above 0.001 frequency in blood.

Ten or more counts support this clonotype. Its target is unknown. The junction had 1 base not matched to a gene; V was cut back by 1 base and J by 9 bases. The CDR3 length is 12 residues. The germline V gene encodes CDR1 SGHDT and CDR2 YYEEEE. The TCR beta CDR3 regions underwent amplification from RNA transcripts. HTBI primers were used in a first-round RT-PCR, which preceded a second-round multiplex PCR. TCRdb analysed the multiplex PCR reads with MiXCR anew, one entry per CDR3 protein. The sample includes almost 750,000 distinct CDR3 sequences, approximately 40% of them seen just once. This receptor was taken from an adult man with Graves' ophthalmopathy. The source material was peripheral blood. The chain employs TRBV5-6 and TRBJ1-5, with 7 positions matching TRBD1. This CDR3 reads CASSLRGLPQHF. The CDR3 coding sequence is TGTGCCAGCAGCTTGAGGGGGCTGCCCCAGCATTTT.